The clone carrying this T cell receptor beta chain was picked up one time. This entry comes from a study of tumor-infiltrating lymphocytes in localized non-small cell lung cancer. About the research overall: Each patient gave resected tumor and non-adjacent uninvolved lung tissue.

Assay used: immunoSEQ multiplex PCR; TCRdb lists only in-frame clones, some missing. The sample lists around 5,300 clones, about 71% occurring once. The sequenced material came from uninvolved lung tissue not adjacent to the tumor. This receptor was taken from a human donor with non-small cell lung cancer.

The CDR3: CASSLEARGREKLFF. CDR3 nucleotide sequence: TGTGCCAGCAGCTTAGAGGCCAGGGGCCGGGAAAAACTGTTTTTT. The genes are TRBV7-6 and TRBJ1-4; a weak D match, TRBD1 (6 bases). The CDR3 extends over 15 amino acids. CDR1 and CDR2 from the germline V gene are SGHVS and FNYEAQ. V lost 1 base and J 8 bases, leaving 14 bases between the germline ends.